The present TCR beta chain was sequenced within a study of blood T cells in healthy people across ages. V was shortened by 3 bases and J by 0 bases, with 6 bases between the two germline ends. The CDR3 extends over 15 amino acids. CDR1 MNHNS and CDR2 SASEGT come from the germline V gene. For the second PCR, which ran for roughly 7 to 11 cycles, a sample-barcoded 5' primer and a J-beta primer mix were used. TCRdb independently ran MiXCR on the 5' RACE reads; one entry per CDR3 protein. The table has some 1.6 million distinct CDR3 sequences, around 36% seen once. Sequencing was performed on blood. The chain recombines TRBV6-1 with TRBJ2-6; D gene ambiguous. The clonotype comes from a woman under 40 in good health. Here the CDR3 reads CASSELTSGANVLTF. CDR3 sequence (DNA): TGTGCCAGCAGTGAGCTCACCTCTGGGGCCAACGTCCTGACTTTC.